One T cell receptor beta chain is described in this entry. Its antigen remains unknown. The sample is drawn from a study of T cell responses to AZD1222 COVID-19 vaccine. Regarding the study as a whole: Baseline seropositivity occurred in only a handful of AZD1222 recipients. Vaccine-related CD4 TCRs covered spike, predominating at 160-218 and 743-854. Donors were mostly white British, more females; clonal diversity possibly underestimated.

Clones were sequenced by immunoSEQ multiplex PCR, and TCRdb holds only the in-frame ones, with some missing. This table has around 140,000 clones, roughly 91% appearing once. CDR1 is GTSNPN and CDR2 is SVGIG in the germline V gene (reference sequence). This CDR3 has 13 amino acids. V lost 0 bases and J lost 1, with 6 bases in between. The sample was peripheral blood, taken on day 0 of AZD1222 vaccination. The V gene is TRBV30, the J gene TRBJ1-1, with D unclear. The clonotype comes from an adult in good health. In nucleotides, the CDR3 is TGTGCCTGGAGTGTGCGAAGGAACACTGAAGCTTTCTTT. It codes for CAWSVRRNTEAFF.